A single T cell receptor beta chain is shown here with its context. Its antigen is still unknown. The sample is drawn from a study of cytomegalovirus exposure and HLA in healthy donors. Study-level results: The investigators catalogued 150 to 200 TCR beta chains as cytomegalovirus-associated. Later analysis showed most CMV-associated TCR beta chains appearing HLA-restricted. HLA allele associations emerged for 15,000 to 20,000 TCR beta sequences in a later analysis, at 0.05 false discovery rate.

After removal of 5 bases from V and 4 bases from J, the junction contained 7 bases not matched to a gene. The CDR3 has 15 residues. Germline V gene lookup returns CDR1 SGHTA and CDR2 FQGTGA. Use of 60 Vbeta and 13 Jbeta primers characterized the PCR. Assay: immunoSEQ multiplex PCR; the TCRdb copy retains only in-frame clones and omits some. The data hold 55,000 to 75,000 clones, with roughly 75% observed a single time. The sequencing sample was made of PBMCs. The rearrangement uses TRBV7-3 and TRBJ2-2; 7 bases are a match to TRBD1. This TCR derives from a woman aged 25 to 39 in good health and CMV-seropositive. DNA of the CDR3: TGTGCCAGCAGCCCTGGGACAGTACCCACCGGGGAGCTGTTTTTT. Amino acids: CASSPGTVPTGELFF.